One sample yielded the 31 T cell receptor beta chains listed below, sequenced in a study of shared clonotypes between healthy human individuals. It was CD45RO-negative cells, positively selected for CCR7, that made up naive CD8 cells, with terminally differentiated effector memory CD45RA+ cells excluded. Method: immunoSEQ multiplex PCR; TCRdb's copy keeps in-frame clones and lacks some. Of some 1,900,000 clones listed, approximately 94% are singletons. The specimen was naive CD8+ T cells sorted from blood. These receptors originate from a man younger than 35 in good health.

This chain uses TRBV5-1 with TRBJ1-1; TRBD1 might be the D (6 bases). Germline V gene sequence: CDR1 SGHRS, CDR2 YFSETQ. This CDR3 contains 15 residues. V was trimmed by 2 bases and J by 1 base, leaving 12 bases between them. The CDR3 region has the DNA TGCGCCAGCAGCTTAACCCTGGGACAGAACACTGAAGCTTTCTTT. Protein sequence: CASSLTLGQNTEAFF.

This clone was seen a single time. The V call is TRBV6-1, the J call TRBJ2-7, with a tentative D call TRBD2 (6 bases). Germline CDR1 is MNHNS and CDR2 is SASEGT. The V end lost 2 bases, the J end lost 3 bases, and 20 bases lay between the germline ends. The CDR3 loop spans 17 amino acids. The CDR3 DNA reads TGTGCCAGCAGTGAACCACGTGGGGCCCGGGAGTTCTACGAGCAGTACTTC. Its protein is CASSEPRGAREFYEQYF.

The genes are TRBV5-1 and TRBJ2-1; unclear D gene. V was pared by 3 bases and J by 0 bases, with 10 bases between. Germline values: CDR1 SGHRS, CDR2 YFSETQ. CDR3 length: 15 amino acids. This chain's CDR3 is CASSSTEPSYNEQFF. The CDR3 DNA reads TGCGCCAGCAGCTCAACAGAACCCTCCTACAATGAGCAGTTCTTC.

CDR3 sequence reads: CASSHDDNLGEKLFF. DNA for the CDR3: TGCGCCAGCAGCCACGATGACAATTTGGGGGAAAAACTGTTTTTT. The V gene is TRBV4-1, the J gene TRBJ1-4; D gene ambiguous. The ends were cut back, 3 bases at V and 8 bases at J, with 16 bases in the middle. The CDR3 extends over 15 amino acids. Germline CDR1 is MGHRA and CDR2 is YSYEKL.

The V gene is TRBV27, the J gene TRBJ2-5, with D hard to call. The CDR3 length is 13 residues. V shed 6 bases and J shed 7 bases, with 15 bases lying between them. Germline values: CDR1 MNHEY, CDR2 SMNVEV (reference sequence). Here the CDR3 reads CASSRQIEGTQYF. The CDR3 region has the DNA TGTGCCAGCAGCCGTCAGATTGAAGGGACCCAGTACTTC.

The V gene is TRBV4-3, the J gene TRBJ2-6, with a possible D match to TRBD1 (6 bases). Trimming pared 2 bases from V and 1 base from J, leaving 9 bases between. The CDR3 spans 16 residues. Germline loops: CDR1 LGHNA, CDR2 YSLEER. The CDR3 is CASSQSTGSGANVLTF. For the CDR3, the DNA is TGCGCCAGCAGCCAATCGACAGGATCTGGGGCCAACGTCCTGACTTTC.

This chain joins TRBV5-1 and TRBJ2-2; 8 bases align to TRBD2. With V trimmed by 5 bases and J by 3 bases, 9 bases remained unmatched. In germline, CDR1 is SGHRS, CDR2 YFSETQ. The CDR3 covers 16 residues. The CDR3 sequence: CASRAPGGLYTGELFF. CDR3 sequence (DNA): TGCGCCAGCAGAGCTCCGGGGGGGCTTTACACCGGGGAGCTGTTTTTT.

This chain uses TRBV7-9 with TRBJ1-2; D unclear. Trimming removed 3 bases from V and 5 bases from J, with 16 bases in between. This CDR3 spans 15 amino acids. Germline V gene lookup returns CDR1 SEHNR and CDR2 FQNEAQ (reference sequence). The CDR3 bases are TGTGCCAGCAGCTTCTCTGTAGAGGCAGATTATGGCTACACCTTC. It encodes CASSFSVEADYGYTF.

This clone was seen a few times. The chain links TRBV6-6 to TRBJ2-2; D gene uncertain. The CDR3 spans 11 residues. The germline gives CDR1 MNHNY, CDR2 SVGAGI (reference sequence). Trimming took 2 bases from V and 6 from J, leaving 1 base between them. The CDR3 is CASSYPGELFF. The DNA of the CDR3 is TGTGCCAGCAGTTACCCCGGGGAGCTGTTTTTT.

The chain carries TRBV29-1 and TRBJ1-5, with 8 bases aligning to TRBD1. CDR3 size: 15 residues. V shed 4 bases and J 6 bases; nucleotides not matched to a gene: 11. Per the germline V gene, CDR1 is SQVTM and CDR2 is ANQGSEA. CDR3 sequence reads: CSVANPDREGQPQHF. CDR3 bases: TGCAGCGTTGCAAACCCGGACAGGGAAGGTCAGCCCCAGCATTTT.

This clone occurred once. CDR3 sequence reads: CATSQGEGSYEQYF. The DNA for the CDR3 is TGTGCCACCTCCCAGGGGGAAGGCTCCTACGAGCAGTACTTC. This chain links TRBV15 with TRBJ2-7, with TRBD1 matching over 7 bases. Losses at the gene ends were 8 bases for V and 0 bases for J; bases not matched to a gene: 7. The CDR3 length is 14 residues. Germline loops: CDR1 LNHNV, CDR2 YYDKDF (reference sequence). Looking up the rest from reference TRBV15 and TRBJ2-7 gives the full variable domain: DAMVIQNPRYQVTQFGKPVTLSCSQTLNHNVMYWYQQKSSQAPKLLFHYYDKDFNNEADTPDNFQSRRPNTSFCFLDIRSPGLGDTAMYLCATSQGEGSYEQYFGPGTRLTVT.

A remark on this clone: Other DNA sequences in this sample translate to the same CDR3. This rearrangement joins TRBV27 to TRBJ1-2; 11 bases map to TRBD1. V dropped 4 bases and J dropped 2; count of bases not matched to a gene: 0. Per germline, CDR1 MNHEY and CDR2 SMNVEV (reference sequence). The CDR3 consists of 14 residues. The CDR3 DNA follows: TGTGCCAGCAGTTGGACAGGGGGCAACTATGGCTACACCTTC. Its translation: CASSWTGGNYGYTF.

The J gene is TRBJ2-5, the V gene TRBV4-1; 9 bases line up with TRBD2. TRBJ2-7 matches the DNA end more closely, so the J call is doubtful. Per germline, CDR1 MGHRA and CDR2 YSYEKL. The CDR3 is 16 amino acids. CDR3 DNA: TGCGCCAGCAGCCAAGACGGACTAGCGAACCTCTACGAGCAGTACTTC. Protein: CASSQDGLANLYEQYF.

The gene calls are TRBV5-3 and TRBJ2-2; tentatively, D is TRBD1 (5 bases). TRBV5-3 is an ORF, with its function uncertain. Trimming took off 6 bases at V and 2 bases at J, with 14 bases between the two ends. The CDR3 extends over 15 amino acids. In DNA form, the CDR3 reads TGTGCCAGAACCAGCTGTGGACATAACACCGGGGAGCTGTTTTTT. Translated, it gives CARTSCGHNTGELFF.

V and J are TRBV15 and TRBJ2-1; TRBD1 matches 7 bases. The CDR3 runs to 16 residues. Germline CDR1 reads LNHNV; CDR2 reads YYDKDF (reference sequence). The J segment lost 0 bases and the V segment lost 4 bases, leaving 6 bases of the junction unmatched. The DNA for the CDR3 is TGTGCCACCAGCAAACAGGGGCCGAGCTCCTACAATGAGCAGTTCTTC. This gives the protein CATSKQGPSSYNEQFF.

The chain combines TRBV5-4 with TRBJ1-2; possible D gene TRBD1, 5 bases. CDR1 and CDR2 (germline): SGHNT, YYREEE (reference sequence). This CDR3 has 14 amino acids. The V end was cut by 5 bases, the J end by 3 bases, with 14 bases between. For the CDR3, the DNA is TGTGCCAGCAGATTACTGGGGGGAGACTATGGCTACACCTTC. This encodes CASRLLGGDYGYTF. The full variable domain, completed using reference TRBV5-4 and TRBJ1-2, is ETGVTQSPTHLIKTRGQQVTLRCSSQSGHNTVSWYQQALGQGPQFIFQYYREEENGRGNFPPRFSGLQFPNYSSELNVNALELDDSALYLCASRLLGGDYGYTFGSGTRLTVV.

V gene TRBV4-1 combines with J gene TRBJ2-1; TRBD2 aligns across 9 bases. With V trimmed by 1 base and J by 3 bases, 4 bases remained unmatched. The CDR3 runs 16 residues. Germline assignment: CDR1 MGHRA and CDR2 YSYEKL. CDR3 region: CASSQVSAGGYNEQFF. As DNA, the CDR3 is TGCGCCAGCAGCCAAGTTTCAGCGGGGGGCTACAATGAGCAGTTCTTC.

The chain employs TRBV27 and TRBJ2-3; D is undetermined. The CDR3 has 13 amino acids. Trimming cost V 6 bases and J 5 bases, with 12 bases left between them. Germline CDR1 is MNHEY and CDR2 is SMNVEV (reference sequence). The CDR3 is CASSVYWGDTQYF. CDR3 nucleotide sequence: TGTGCCAGCAGCGTTTATTGGGGAGATACGCAGTATTTT.

This sequence joins TRBV7-9 and TRBJ2-3; a possible D gene is TRBD2 (6 bases). CDR3 length equals 18 residues. Trimming cost V 0 bases and J 4 bases, with 20 bases left between them. The germline V gene encodes CDR1 SEHNR and CDR2 FQNEAQ (reference sequence). CDR3 DNA sequence: TGTGCCAGCAGCTTAGCGGATACCGGAGGGTGGGACGCAGATACGCAGTATTTT. This encodes CASSLADTGGWDADTQYF.

About this clone: Other DNA sequences in this specimen translate into the identical CDR3. V is TRBV7-8 and J is TRBJ1-1; no firm D call. In germline, CDR1 is SGHVS, CDR2 FQNEAQ. The CDR3 runs to 13 residues. V shed 4 bases and J shed 1 base, with 7 bases lying between them. The DNA for the CDR3 is TGTGCCAGCAGCTCGGACGGGAACACTGAAGCTTTCTTT. Protein sequence: CASSSDGNTEAFF.

CDR3 sequence reads: CASSFEPWSQDEQYF. CDR3 in DNA: TGTGCCAGCAGCTTCGAACCCTGGAGTCAGGACGAGCAGTACTTC. V and J are TRBV11-2 and TRBJ2-7; D is ambiguous. This CDR3 spans 15 amino acids. CDR1 and CDR2 (germline): SGHAT, FQNNGV. V was trimmed by 3 bases and J by 5 bases, leaving 17 bases between them.

The chain couples TRBV11-2 to TRBJ1-4; no firm D call. Germline V lookup: CDR1 SGHAT, CDR2 FQNNGV. This CDR3 is built from 16 residues. The V end lost 0 bases, the J end lost 4 bases, and 12 bases lay between the germline ends. The CDR3 nucleotides are TGTGCCAGCAGCTTAGATGGCCGGGGTGGTAATGAAAAACTGTTTTTT. Its protein is CASSLDGRGGNEKLFF.

This chain links TRBV5-1 with TRBJ2-7; 8 nucleotides agree with TRBD1. The CDR3 totals 15 residues. V lost 2 bases, J lost 4 bases, and 8 bases stayed unmatched. The V gene's germline CDR1 is SGHRS and CDR2 YFSETQ. CDR3 nucleotide sequence: TGCGCCAGCAGCTTTGACAGGGGCGTTTTATACGAGCAGTACTTC. It yields the protein CASSFDRGVLYEQYF. Full variable domain (rest looked up from reference TRBV5-1 and TRBJ2-7): KAGVTQTPRYLIKTRGQQVTLSCSPISGHRSVSWYQQTPGQGLQFLFEYFSETQRNKGNFPGRFSGRQFSNSRSEMNVSTLELGDSALYLCASSFDRGVLYEQYFGPGTRLTVT.

The V and J genes are TRBV27 and TRBJ2-7, with D uncertain. CDR3 size: 16 residues. V lost 3 bases, J lost 1 base, and 16 bases lay in between. Germline V CDR1 and CDR2: MNHEY, SMNVEV (reference sequence). The CDR3 DNA sequence: TGTGCCAGCAGTTTTGATCCAAACGCGGAGTCCTACGAGCAGTACTTC. This codes for CASSFDPNAESYEQYF.

This chain links TRBV7-9 with TRBJ2-7, with TRBD1 matching over 9 bases. CDR3 length: 16 residues. Unmatched junction bases numbered 11, after V lost 5 bases and J lost 3 bases. Germline lookup yields CDR1 SEHNR and CDR2 FQNEAQ (reference sequence). The CDR3 loop is CASSPSRDRDFYEQYF. The CDR3 DNA reads TGTGCCAGCAGCCCTTCGCGGGACAGGGATTTCTACGAGCAGTACTTC.

The chain has TRBV6-6 and TRBJ2-3, with 10 bases matching TRBD2. CDR3 size: 14 residues. Germline values: CDR1 MNHNY, CDR2 SVGAGI (reference sequence). J lost 6 bases, V lost 7 bases, and 7 bases had no gene match. CDR3 nucleotide sequence: TGTGCCAGCAACCTAGCGGGAGCGCGGGATACGCAGTATTTT. It is translated as CASNLAGARDTQYF.

The chain links TRBV4-1 to TRBJ1-1; 7 bases are a match to TRBD1. The CDR3 covers 13 residues. Trimming removed 8 bases from V and 1 base from J; junction bases left unmatched: 4. From germline, CDR1 is MGHRA and CDR2 YSYEKL. CDR3 amino acids: CASADRANTEAFF. The CDR3 region has the DNA TGCGCCAGCGCCGACAGGGCGAACACTGAAGCTTTCTTT.

J is TRBJ2-7 and V is TRBV10-3; maybe TRBD1 (5 bases). The CDR3 has 15 residues. Germline-derived CDR1 and CDR2 are ENHRY and SYGVKD. V lost 0 bases, J lost 1 base, and 10 bases lay in between. Here the CDR3 reads CAISESTALSYEQYF. The CDR3 region has the DNA TGTGCCATCAGTGAGTCGACAGCTTTATCCTACGAGCAGTACTTC.

This clone was counted a single time. The V gene is TRBV13, the J gene TRBJ2-7, with 11 bases matching TRBD1. Germline values: CDR1 PRHDT, CDR2 FYEKMQ (reference sequence). The V and J ends lost 0 bases and 4 bases, in that order; junction bases with no gene match: 5. The length of the CDR3 is 16 residues. CDR3 sequence: CASSLGRTGGGYEQYF. CDR3 DNA sequence: TGTGCCAGCAGCTTAGGACGGACAGGGGGCGGGTACGAGCAGTACTTC.

J is TRBJ2-2 and V is TRBV7-2; 7 bases are a match to TRBD2. The CDR3 consists of 18 residues. Unmatched junction bases numbered 18, after V lost 5 bases and J lost 6 bases. CDR1 is SGHTA and CDR2 is FQGNSA in the germline V gene. Here the CDR3 reads CASSTRMTKRGRPGELFF. The CDR3 DNA sequence: TGTGCCAGCAGCACCCGTATGACGAAGCGGGGCCGGCCCGGGGAGCTGTTTTTT.

V is TRBV4-2 and J is TRBJ1-1; 12 bases map to TRBD1. Trimming removed 4 bases from V and 3 bases from J; junction bases left unmatched: 6. The CDR3 spans 16 residues. Germline loops: CDR1 LGHNA, CDR2 YNFKEQ. Here the CDR3 reads CASSPGTGGRDTEAFF. The DNA of the CDR3 is TGTGCCAGCAGCCCCGGGACAGGGGGCAGGGACACTGAAGCTTTCTTT.